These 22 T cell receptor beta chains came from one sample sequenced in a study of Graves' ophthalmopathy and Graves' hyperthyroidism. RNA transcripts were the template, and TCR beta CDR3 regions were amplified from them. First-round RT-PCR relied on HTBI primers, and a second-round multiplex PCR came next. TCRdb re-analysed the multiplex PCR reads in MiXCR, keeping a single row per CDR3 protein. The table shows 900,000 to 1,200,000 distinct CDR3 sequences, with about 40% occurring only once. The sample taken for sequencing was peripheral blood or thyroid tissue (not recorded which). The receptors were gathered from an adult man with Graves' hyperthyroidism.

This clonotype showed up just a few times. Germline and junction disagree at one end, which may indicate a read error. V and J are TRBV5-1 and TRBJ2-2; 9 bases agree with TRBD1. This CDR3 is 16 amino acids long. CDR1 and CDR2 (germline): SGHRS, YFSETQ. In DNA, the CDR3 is TGTGCCAGCAGCTTGGGACAGGGAACAAAGAGGGAGGAGCTGTTTTTT. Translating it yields CASSLGQGTKREELFF. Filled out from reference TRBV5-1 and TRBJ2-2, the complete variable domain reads KAGVTQTPRYLIKTRGQQVTLSCSPISGHRSVSWYQQTPGQGLQFLFEYFSETQRNKGNFPGRFSGRQFSNSRSEMNVSTLELGDSALYLCASSLGQGTKREELFFGEGSRLTVL.

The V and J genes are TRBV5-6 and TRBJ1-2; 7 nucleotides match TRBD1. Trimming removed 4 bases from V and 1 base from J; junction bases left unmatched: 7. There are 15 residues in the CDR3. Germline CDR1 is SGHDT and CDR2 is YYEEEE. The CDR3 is CASSETGQNNYGYTF. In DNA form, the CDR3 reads TGTGCCAGCAGCGAAACGGGACAGAATAACTATGGCTACACCTTC.

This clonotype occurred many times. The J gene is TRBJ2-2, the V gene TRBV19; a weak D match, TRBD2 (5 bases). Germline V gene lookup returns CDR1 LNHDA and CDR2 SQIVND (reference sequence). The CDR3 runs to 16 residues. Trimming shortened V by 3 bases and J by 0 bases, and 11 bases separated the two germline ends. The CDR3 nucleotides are TGTGCCAGTAGTATCTTCCGGGGAACGAACACCGGGGAGCTGTTTTTT. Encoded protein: CASSIFRGTNTGELFF.

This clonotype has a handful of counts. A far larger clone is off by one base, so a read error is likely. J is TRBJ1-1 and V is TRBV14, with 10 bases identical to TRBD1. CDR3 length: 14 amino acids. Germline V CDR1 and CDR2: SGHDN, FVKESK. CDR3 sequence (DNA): TGTGTCAGCAGCCCCCGGACAGGGGGGACTGAAGCTTTCTTT. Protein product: CVSSPRTGGTEAFF.

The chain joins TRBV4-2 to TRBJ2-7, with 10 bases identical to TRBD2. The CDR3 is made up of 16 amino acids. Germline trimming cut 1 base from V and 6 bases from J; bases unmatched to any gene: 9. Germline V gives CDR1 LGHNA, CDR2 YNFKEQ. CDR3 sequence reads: CASSQGTGTSASEQYF. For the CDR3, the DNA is TGTGCCAGCAGCCAAGGAACCGGGACTAGCGCATCCGAGCAGTACTTC.

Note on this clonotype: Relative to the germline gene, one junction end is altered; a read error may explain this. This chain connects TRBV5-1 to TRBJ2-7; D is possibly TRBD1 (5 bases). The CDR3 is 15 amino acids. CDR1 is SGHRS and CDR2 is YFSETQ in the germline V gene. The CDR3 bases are TGCGCCAGCAGCTTCCCCCAACCTGGGGCCTACGAGCATTACTTC. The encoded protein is CASSFPQPGAYEHYF.

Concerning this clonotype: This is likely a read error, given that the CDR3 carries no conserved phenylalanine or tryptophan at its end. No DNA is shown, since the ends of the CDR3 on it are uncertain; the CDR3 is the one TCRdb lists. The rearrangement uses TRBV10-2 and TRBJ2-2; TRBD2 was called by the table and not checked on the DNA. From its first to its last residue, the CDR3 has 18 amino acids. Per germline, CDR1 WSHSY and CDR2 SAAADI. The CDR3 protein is CASSAGLAGAYEDRGAVV.

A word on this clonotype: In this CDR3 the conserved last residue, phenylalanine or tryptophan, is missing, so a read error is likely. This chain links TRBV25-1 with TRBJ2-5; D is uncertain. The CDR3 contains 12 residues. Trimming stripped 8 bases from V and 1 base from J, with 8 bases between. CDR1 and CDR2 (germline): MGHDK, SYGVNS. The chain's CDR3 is CASWGTQETQYL. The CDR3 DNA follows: TGTGCCAGCTGGGGAACCCAAGAGACCCAGTACCTC.

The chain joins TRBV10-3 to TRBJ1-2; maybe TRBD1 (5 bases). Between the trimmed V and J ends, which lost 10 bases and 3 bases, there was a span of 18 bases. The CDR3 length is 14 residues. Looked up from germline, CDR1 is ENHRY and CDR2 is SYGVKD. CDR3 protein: CATSKGILDYGYTF. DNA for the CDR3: TGTGCCACCTCGAAGGGGATTTTAGACTATGGCTACACCTTC.

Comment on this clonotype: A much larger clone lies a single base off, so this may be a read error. CDR3 protein: CAIGRTSSFEQYF. As DNA, the CDR3 is TGTGCCATCGGACGGACAAGCTCCTTCGAGCAGTACTTC. This chain links TRBV10-3 with TRBJ2-7, with D perhaps TRBD1 (5 bases). The germline V gene encodes CDR1 ENHRY and CDR2 SYGVKD. The CDR3 has 13 amino acids.

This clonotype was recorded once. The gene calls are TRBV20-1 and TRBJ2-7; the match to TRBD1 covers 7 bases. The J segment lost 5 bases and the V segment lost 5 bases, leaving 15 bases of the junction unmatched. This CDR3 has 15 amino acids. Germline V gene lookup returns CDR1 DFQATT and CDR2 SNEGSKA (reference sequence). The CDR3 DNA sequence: TGCAGTGCTCGATTATTGGACAGGAGTGTCAACGAGCAGTACTTC. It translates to CSARLLDRSVNEQYF.

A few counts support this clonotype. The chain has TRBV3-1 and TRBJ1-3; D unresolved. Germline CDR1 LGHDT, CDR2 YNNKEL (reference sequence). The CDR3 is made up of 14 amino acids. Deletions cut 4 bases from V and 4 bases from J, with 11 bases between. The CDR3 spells CASSPSRYGNTIYF. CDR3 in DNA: TGTGCCAGCAGCCCCTCCCGGTACGGAAACACCATATATTTT.

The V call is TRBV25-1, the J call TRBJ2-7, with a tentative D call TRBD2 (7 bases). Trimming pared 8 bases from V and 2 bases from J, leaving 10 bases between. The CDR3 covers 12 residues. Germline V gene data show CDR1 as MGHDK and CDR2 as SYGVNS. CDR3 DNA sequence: TGTGCCAGCGGGGGGGGGCCCTACGAGCAGTACTTC. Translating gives CASGGGPYEQYF.

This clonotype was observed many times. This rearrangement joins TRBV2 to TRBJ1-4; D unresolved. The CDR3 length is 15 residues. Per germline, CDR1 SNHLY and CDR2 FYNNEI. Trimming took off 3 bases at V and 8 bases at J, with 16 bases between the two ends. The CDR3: CASSEIYPREEKLFF. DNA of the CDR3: TGTGCCAGCAGTGAGATTTATCCACGGGAAGAAAAACTGTTTTTT.

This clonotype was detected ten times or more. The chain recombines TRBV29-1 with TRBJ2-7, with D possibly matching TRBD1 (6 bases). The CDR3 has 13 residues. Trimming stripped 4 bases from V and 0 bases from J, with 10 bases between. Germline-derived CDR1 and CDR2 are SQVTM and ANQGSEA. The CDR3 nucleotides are TGCAGCGTTGTGGACAGATTCTCCTACGAGCAGTACTTC. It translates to CSVVDRFSYEQYF.

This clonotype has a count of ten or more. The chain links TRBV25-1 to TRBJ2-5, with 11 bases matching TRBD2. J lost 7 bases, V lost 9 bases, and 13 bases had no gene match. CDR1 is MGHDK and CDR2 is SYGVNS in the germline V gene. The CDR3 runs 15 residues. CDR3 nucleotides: TGTGCCAGTGGACATAGCGGGAGGGCCGGGAGGACCCAGTACTTC. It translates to CASGHSGRAGRTQYF. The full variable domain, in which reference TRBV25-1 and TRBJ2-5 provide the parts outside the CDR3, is EADIYQTPRYLVIGTGKKITLECSQTMGHDKMYWYQQDPGMELHLIHYSYGVNSTEKGDLSSESTVSRIRTEHFPLTLESARPSHTSQYLCASGHSGRAGRTQYFGPGTRLLVL.

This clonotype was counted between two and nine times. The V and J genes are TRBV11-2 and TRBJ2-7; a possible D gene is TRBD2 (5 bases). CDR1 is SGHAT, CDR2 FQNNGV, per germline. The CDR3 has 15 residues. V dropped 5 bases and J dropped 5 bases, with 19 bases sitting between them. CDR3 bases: TGTGCCAGCAGCCCGGGTAGCCAATGGGGAGACGAGCAGTACTTC. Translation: CASSPGSQWGDEQYF.

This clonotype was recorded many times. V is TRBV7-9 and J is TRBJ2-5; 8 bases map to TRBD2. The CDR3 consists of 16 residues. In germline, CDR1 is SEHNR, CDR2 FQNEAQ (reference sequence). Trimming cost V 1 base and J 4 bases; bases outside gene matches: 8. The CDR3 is CASSLVSGLAGETQYF. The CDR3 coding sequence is TGTGCCAGCAGCTTAGTGTCCGGTCTAGCGGGAGAGACCCAGTACTTC. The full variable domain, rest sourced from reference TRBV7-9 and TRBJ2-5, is DTGVSQNPRHKITKRGQNVTFRCDPISEHNRLYWYRQTLGQGPEFLTYFQNEAQLEKSRLLSDRFSAERPKGSFSTLEIQRTEQGDSAMYLCASSLVSGLAGETQYFGPGTRLLVL.

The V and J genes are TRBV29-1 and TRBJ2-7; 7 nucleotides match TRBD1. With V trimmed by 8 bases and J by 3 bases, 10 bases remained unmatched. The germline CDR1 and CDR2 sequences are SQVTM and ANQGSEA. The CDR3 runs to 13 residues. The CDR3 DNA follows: TGCAGCAGTTACGAGGCAGGGGGCTACGAGCAGTACTTC. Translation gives CSSYEAGGYEQYF.

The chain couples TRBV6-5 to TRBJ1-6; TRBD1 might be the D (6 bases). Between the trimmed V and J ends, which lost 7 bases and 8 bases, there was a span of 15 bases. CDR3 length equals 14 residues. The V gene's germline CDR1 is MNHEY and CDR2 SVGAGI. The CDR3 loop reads CASKDMGGHSPLHF. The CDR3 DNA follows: TGTGCCAGCAAGGATATGGGGGGGCATTCACCCCTCCACTTT.

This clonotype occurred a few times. The CDR3 region is CAISRTGMNTEAFF. In DNA form, the CDR3 reads TGTGCCATCAGCAGGACAGGCATGAACACTGAAGCTTTCTTT. The rearrangement joins TRBV10-3 to TRBJ1-1; 7 positions agree with TRBD1. The CDR3 is 14 residues long. J lost 0 bases, V lost 6 bases, and 4 bases had no gene match. Germline CDR1 is ENHRY and CDR2 is SYGVKD.

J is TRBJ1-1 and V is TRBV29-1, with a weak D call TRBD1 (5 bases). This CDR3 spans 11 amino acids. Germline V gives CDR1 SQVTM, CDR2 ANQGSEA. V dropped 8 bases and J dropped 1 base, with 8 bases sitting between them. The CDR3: CSRGGNTEAFF. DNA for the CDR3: TGCAGCCGGGGGGGGAACACTGAAGCTTTCTTT.